This section outlines one T cell receptor beta chain sequence together with its context. Its antigen is currently unknown. The sample is drawn from a study of cytomegalovirus exposure and HLA in healthy donors. The germline V and J ends were trimmed by 4 bases and 3 bases, with 13 bases remaining between them. This CDR3 is built from 15 residues. The germline CDR1 and CDR2 sequences are SGDLS and YYNGEE. Profiling relied on immunoSEQ multiplex PCR, and the TCRdb table lists in-frame clones only, not all of them. The sample comprises 110,000 to 150,000 clones, roughly nine tenths of which are singletons, and about 0.7% rests with the top ten. Study outcomes and limitations: Later, an analysis found that TCR clusters from the first cohort tended to co-occur in the 90 to 150 validation repertoires. Many donors carried some public TCRs, although rarity characterized most TCR sequences. Overall, approximately 180 TCR beta chains were annotated as cytomegalovirus-associated. Reported performance of the classifier showed diagnosis of cytomegalovirus status with high specificity and sensitivity.

This TCR was sampled from a man between 18 and 29 years old in good health and CMV-seronegative. The J gene is TRBJ2-2, the V gene TRBV9; tentative D call: TRBD1 (6 bases). The sequenced sample consisted of PBMCs. The CDR3 loop reads CASSPTWGHTGELFF. The CDR3 DNA reads TGTGCCAGCAGCCCGACTTGGGGGCACACCGGGGAGCTGTTTTTT.